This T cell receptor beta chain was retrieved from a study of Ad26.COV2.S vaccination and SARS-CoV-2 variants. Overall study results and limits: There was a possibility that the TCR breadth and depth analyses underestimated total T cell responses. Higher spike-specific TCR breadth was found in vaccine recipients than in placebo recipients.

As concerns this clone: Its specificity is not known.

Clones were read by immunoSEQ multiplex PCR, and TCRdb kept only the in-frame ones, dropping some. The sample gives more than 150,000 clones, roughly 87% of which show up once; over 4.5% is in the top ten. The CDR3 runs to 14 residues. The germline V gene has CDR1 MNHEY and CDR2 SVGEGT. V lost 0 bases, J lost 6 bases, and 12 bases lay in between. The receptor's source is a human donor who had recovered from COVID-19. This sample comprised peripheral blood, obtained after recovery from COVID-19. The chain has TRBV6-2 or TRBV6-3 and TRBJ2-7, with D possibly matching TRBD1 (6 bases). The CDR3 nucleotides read TGTGCCAGCAGTTACTCGGGGACATATGTCGAGCAGTACTTC. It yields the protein CASSYSGTYVEQYF.